Sequencing of this TCR beta chain was carried out in a study of blood T cell repertoires in COVID-19. TCRdb keeps only in-frame clones here, not all; method: immunoSEQ multiplex PCR. The table shows some 350,000 clones, with about 86% occurring only once. The CDR3 runs 12 residues. V lost 6 bases and J 4 bases, leaving 9 bases between the germline ends. The J gene is TRBJ2-5, the V gene TRBV12-3 or TRBV12-4, with unresolved D. This sequence originates from a man in his thirties or forties with active or convalescent COVID-19. Material for sequencing was peripheral blood. CDR3 amino acids: CASSYPRETQYF. The CDR3 coding sequence is TGTGCCAGCAGCTACCCGCGAGAGACCCAGTACTTC.